This paragraph reports one T cell receptor (beta chain). Its specificity is unknown. The sample originates from a study of Ad26.COV2.S vaccination and SARS-CoV-2 variants. Measured with immunoSEQ multiplex PCR; TCRdb has only the in-frame clones, and not every one. The data contain fewer than 150,000 clones, 86% of them seen just once; the ten biggest clones take up around 5%. CDR3 size: 16 residues. V shed 1 base and J 3 bases; nucleotides not matched to a gene: 6. Germline loops: CDR1 SGHDT, CDR2 YYEEEE. Study conclusions and caveats: Substantial breadth in spike-specific CD8+ and CD4+ T cell responses was reportedly seen after vaccination. The analyses of TCR breadth and depth may have understated the size of total T cell responses. Placebo recipients and vaccine recipients were similar in non-spike TCR breadth. Those who received the vaccine showed greater spike-specific TCR breadth than those given placebo.

Sequencing was performed on peripheral blood, taken after recovery from COVID-19. V is TRBV5-6 and J is TRBJ2-4; TRBD1 aligns across 8 bases. The clonotype originates from a human donor who had recovered from COVID-19. DNA of the CDR3: TGTGCCAGCAGCTTGTTCCAGGGGGCCGGCAAAAACATTCAGTACTTC. This encodes CASSLFQGAGKNIQYF. Complete variable domain (other parts from reference TRBV5-6 and TRBJ2-4): DAGVTQSPTHLIKTRGQQVTLRCSPKSGHDTVSWYQQALGQGPQFIFQYYEEEERQRGNFPDRFSGHQFPNYSSELNVNALLLGDSALYLCASSLFQGAGKNIQYFGAGTRLSVL.